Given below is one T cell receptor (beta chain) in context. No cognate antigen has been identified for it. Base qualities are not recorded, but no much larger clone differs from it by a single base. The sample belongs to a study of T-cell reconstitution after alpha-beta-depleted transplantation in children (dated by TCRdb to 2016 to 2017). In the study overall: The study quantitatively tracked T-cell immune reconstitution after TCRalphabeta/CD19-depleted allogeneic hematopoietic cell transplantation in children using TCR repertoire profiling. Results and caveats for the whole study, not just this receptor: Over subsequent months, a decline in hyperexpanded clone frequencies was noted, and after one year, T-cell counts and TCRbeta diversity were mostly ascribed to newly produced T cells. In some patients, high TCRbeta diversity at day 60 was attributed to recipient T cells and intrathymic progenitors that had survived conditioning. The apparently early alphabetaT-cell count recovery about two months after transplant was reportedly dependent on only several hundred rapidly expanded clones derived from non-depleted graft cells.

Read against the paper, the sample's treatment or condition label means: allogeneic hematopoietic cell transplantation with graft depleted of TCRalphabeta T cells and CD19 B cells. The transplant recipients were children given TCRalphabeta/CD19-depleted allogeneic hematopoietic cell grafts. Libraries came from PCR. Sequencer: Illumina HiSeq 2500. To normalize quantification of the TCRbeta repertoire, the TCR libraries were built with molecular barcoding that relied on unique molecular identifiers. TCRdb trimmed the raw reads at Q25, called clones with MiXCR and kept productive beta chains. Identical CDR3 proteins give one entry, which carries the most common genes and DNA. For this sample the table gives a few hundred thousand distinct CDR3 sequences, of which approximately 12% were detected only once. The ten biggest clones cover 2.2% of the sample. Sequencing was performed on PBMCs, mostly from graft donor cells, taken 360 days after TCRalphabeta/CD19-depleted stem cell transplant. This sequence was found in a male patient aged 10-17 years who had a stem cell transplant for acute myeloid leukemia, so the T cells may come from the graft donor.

The nucleotide sequence reads as follows: TGCAGCGTTGTCCTGCCCTCTAGCAATCAGCCCCAGCATTTT. The encoded protein is CSVVLPSSNQPQHF. Recombination linked TRBV29-1 to TRBJ1-5, with no confidently assigned D gene. CDR1 SQVTM and CDR2 ANQGSEA are derived from the germline V gene. The V and J ends are trimmed by 4 bases and 0 bases, leaving 10 bases between them. Including the terminal cysteine and phenylalanine, the CDR3 comprises 14 residues. Here the CDR3 DNA is all that survives: 42 bases in frame from base 1.